Detailed here is one T cell receptor (beta chain). It lacks a known antigen. No base quality information exists; no much larger clone differs at one position. V is pared back by 8 bases and J by 5 bases, with 16 bases lying between the germline termini. From its cysteine to its phenylalanine, the CDR3 spans 13 amino acids. Just the 39-base CDR3 DNA is kept, in frame starting at base 1. The instrument given in TCRdb is Illumina HiSeq 1500. The raw public reads went through TCRdb reprocessing: fastp at Q25, MiXCR clone calling, in-frame beta chains kept. Every distinct CDR3 protein forms one entry, paired with its most common genes and DNA. This sample holds around 430,000 distinct CDR3 sequences; about 44% were observed only once. Around 45% of the sample rests with the top ten. This specimen belongs to a study of T cell repertoires in cytomegalovirus infection (dated by TCRdb to the late 2010s). Regarding the study in general: Alongside well-studied HLA-B-restricted epitopes, the peptide stimulations were aimed at recently identified HLA-C-restricted CMV epitopes, whose presentation resists viral immunomodulation. The HLA type of each donor mattered for the analysis, because public TCR beta signatures pointed to carriage of CMV infection along with the matching HLA type. Study-wide findings and limitations: The ex vivo response was dominated by HLA-C-restricted CMV-specific TCR beta clonotypes, which also provided the single most frequent clonotype in two of eight donors. In both this cohort and an independent cohort of 352 donors, the cumulative frequency of public TCR beta family members distinguished carriers of CMV infection plus the relevant HLA type.

The treatment or condition tag for this specimen amounts to: in vitro stimulation with specific CMV peptide epitopes to enrich CMV-specific T cells. This clonotype was sampled from a human donor in good health (CMV status not recorded). Some clones in this sample may be carry-over from other donors' samples. The rearrangement combines TRBV5-3 with TRBJ1-2; the D gene is not confidently resolved. TRBV5-3 is placed among ORFs of uncertain function. Here the sequenced sample was cultured PBMCs, taken from culture after CMV antigen stimulation. The CDR3 region has the sequence CASSADGLYGYTF. At the DNA level, the sequence is TGTGCCAGCAGCGCCGACGGGTTATATGGCTACACCTTC.